This TCR beta chain was identified in a study of post-analysis software for immune sequencing data. Study as a whole: Included among the disease courses, which were recorded for the cohort, were relapsing-remitting, secondary progressive and progressive-relapsing multiple sclerosis.

Prepared TCR beta cDNA libraries contained unique molecular identifiers. Between roughly 1 and 10 million T cells gave rise to some 520,000 cDNA molecules. TCRdb reprocessed the PCR reads via MiXCR and lists one record per CDR3 protein. The sample includes approximately 570,000 distinct CDR3 sequences, roughly 46% of them seen just once. Study-level findings and limits: Four or five TRBV segments, TRBV5-6, TRBV5-1 and TRBV20-1 among them, were found more frequent in patients than controls. A significant reduction in normalized Chao1 diversity was observed in multiple sclerosis patients versus controls.

With regard to this clonotype: Its antigen is still unknown. Sequence at one end of the junction differs from germline and may be a read error.

The CDR3 has 15 residues. Germline lookup yields CDR1 ENHRY and CDR2 SYGVKD. What was sequenced was blood. The V call is TRBV10-3, the J call TRBJ2-1; 7 nucleotides match TRBD2. This sequence originates from a girl aged 5-17 years with multiple sclerosis. In DNA form, the CDR3 reads TGTGCCATCAGTGAGGATACGGGAGGCAACAATGAGCGGTTCTTC. Residues: CAISEDTGGNNERFF.